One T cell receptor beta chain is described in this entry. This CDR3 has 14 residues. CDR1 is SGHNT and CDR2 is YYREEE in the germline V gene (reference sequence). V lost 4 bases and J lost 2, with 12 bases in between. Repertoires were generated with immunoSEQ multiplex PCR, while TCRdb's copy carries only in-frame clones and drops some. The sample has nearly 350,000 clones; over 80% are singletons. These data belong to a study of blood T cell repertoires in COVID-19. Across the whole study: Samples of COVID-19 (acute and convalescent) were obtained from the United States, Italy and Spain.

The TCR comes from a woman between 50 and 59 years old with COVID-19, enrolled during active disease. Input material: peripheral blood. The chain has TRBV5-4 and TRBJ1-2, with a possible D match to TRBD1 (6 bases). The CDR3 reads CASSPDGTNYGYTF. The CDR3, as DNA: TGTGCCAGCAGCCCTGACGGGACAAACTATGGCTACACCTTC.